Listed here are 5 T cell receptor beta chains from one sample, sequenced in a study of CD8+CD57+ T cells in acquired aplastic anemia. CDR3 and TCR beta VDJ profiling relied on genomic DNA as the template. MiXCR, applied by TCRdb to the reads, yields one record per CDR3 protein. This repertoire shows roughly 180,000 distinct CDR3 sequences, less than 55% found once; its top ten account for 2.9%. The material sequenced was sorted CD4+, CD8+, or CD8+CD57+ T cells (not recorded which) from PBMCs. These receptor sequences come from a human donor in good health.

The J gene is TRBJ2-7, the V gene TRBV18, with TRBD1 matching 8 bases. CDR3 length equals 12 residues. The V gene end was trimmed by 8 bases and the J gene end by 2 bases; junction bases not matched to a gene: 2. CDR1 is KGHSH and CDR2 is LQKENI in the germline V gene. The CDR3 region is CASGQGTYEQYF. The DNA of the CDR3 is TGTGCCAGCGGACAGGGAACCTACGAGCAGTACTTC.

This clonotype was recorded many times. The genes are TRBV7-3 and TRBJ2-6; possibly TRBD1 or TRBD2 for D (5 bases each). CDR1 and CDR2 (germline): SGHTA, FQGTGA. Between the trimmed V and J ends, which lost 5 bases and 0 bases, there was a span of 8 bases. The CDR3 has 15 residues. The CDR3 DNA reads TGTGCCAGCAGCCGGGGCAGCTCTGGGGCCAACGTCCTGACTTTC. Encoded protein: CASSRGSSGANVLTF.

This clonotype was picked up many times. The rearrangement joins TRBV28 to TRBJ2-7; D gene ambiguous. Trimming shortened V by 3 bases and J by 1 base, and 7 bases separated the two germline ends. This CDR3 contains 13 residues. Germline V CDR1 and CDR2: MDHEN, SYDVKM. The CDR3 DNA follows: TGTGCCAGCAGTTTTCCGGTTTCCTACGAGCAGTACTTC. It translates to CASSFPVSYEQYF.

Comments on this clonotype: A junction boundary mismatches the germline segment, possibly from a read error. This sequence joins TRBV10-3 and TRBJ2-7, with 10 positions matching TRBD2. Germline V gene sequence: CDR1 ENHRY, CDR2 SYGVKD. This CDR3 has 16 amino acids. Written as DNA, the CDR3 is TGTGCCAGCAGTTCAATACTAGCGGGAAGCTCCTACGAGCAGTACTTC. It is translated as CASSSILAGSSYEQYF.

CDR3 DNA sequence: TGCAGTGCCCCCAGGGAGTCCTATGGCTACACCTTC. As protein: CSAPRESYGYTF. The rearrangement joins TRBV20-1 to TRBJ1-2; perhaps TRBD1 as D (5 bases). The length of the CDR3 is 12 residues. CDR1 and CDR2 (germline): DFQATT, SNEGSKA (reference sequence). Deletions cut 6 bases from V and 4 bases from J, with 12 bases between.